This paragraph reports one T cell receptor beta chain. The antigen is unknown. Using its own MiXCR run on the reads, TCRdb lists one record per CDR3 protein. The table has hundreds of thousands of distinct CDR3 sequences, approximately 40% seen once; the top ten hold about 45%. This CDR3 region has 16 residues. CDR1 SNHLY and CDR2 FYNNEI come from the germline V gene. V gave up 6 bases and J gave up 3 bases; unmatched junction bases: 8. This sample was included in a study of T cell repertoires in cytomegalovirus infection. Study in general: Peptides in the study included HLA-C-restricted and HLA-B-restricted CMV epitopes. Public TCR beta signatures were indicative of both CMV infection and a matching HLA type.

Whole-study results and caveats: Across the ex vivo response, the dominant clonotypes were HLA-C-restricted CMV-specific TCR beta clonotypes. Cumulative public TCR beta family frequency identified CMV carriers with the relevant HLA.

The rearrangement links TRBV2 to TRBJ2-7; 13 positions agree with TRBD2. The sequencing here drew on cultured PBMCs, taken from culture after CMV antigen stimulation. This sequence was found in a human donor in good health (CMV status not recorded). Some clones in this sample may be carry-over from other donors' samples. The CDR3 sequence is CASSPGLAGVRYEQYF. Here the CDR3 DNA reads TGTGCCAGCAGCCCCGGACTAGCGGGAGTTCGCTACGAGCAGTACTTC.